The table lists the clone carrying this T cell receptor (beta chain) with many counts. Its specificity is not known. The data belong to a study of regulatory T cells in long-lasting Graves disease. Study outcomes and limitations: Rather than thyroid tissue, only peripheral blood underwent study.

The J segment lost 2 bases and the V segment lost 2 bases, leaving 13 bases of the junction unmatched. CDR1 is SGHRS and CDR2 is YFSETQ in the germline V gene. CDR3 length: 18 residues. Construction of TCR beta libraries relied on iRepertoire HTBI primers and on Arm-PCR targeting CDR3 regions. TCRdb re-derived calls from the multiplex PCR reads in MiXCR, one entry per CDR3 protein. The data hold fewer than 450,000 distinct CDR3 sequences, with around 24% observed a single time. This sample's time point: persistent/refractory GD, antithyroid drugs over 5 years with positive TRAb. Construction of the TCR library relied on RNA isolated from PBMCs.

The J gene is TRBJ2-7, the V gene TRBV5-1; 10 bases line up with TRBD2. The TCR originated in a female donor with Graves disease. The specimen was peripheral blood mononuclear cells (PBMCs), collected when the disease was refractory, from a patient treated with antithyroid drugs. CDR3 sequence (DNA): TGCGCCAGCAGCTTCGGGAAGGGACTAGCGTCGAAAGCCTACGAGCAGTACTTC. This gives the protein CASSFGKGLASKAYEQYF.